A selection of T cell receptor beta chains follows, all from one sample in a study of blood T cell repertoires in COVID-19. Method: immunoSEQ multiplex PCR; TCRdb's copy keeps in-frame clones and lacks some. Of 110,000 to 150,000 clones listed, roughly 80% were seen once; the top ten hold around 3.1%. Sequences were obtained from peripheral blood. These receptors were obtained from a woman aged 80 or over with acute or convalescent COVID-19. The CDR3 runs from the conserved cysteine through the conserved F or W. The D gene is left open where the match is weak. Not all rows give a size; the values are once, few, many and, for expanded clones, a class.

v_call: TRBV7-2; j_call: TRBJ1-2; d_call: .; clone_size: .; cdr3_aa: CASSLGQGPNYGYTF; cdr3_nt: TGTGCCAGCAGCTTAGGGCAGGGCCCTAACTATGGCTACACCTTC
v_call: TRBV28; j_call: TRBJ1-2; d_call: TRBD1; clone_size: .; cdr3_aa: CASRGEAGGIYGYTF; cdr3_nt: TGTGCCAGCAGGGGTGAAGCAGGGGGCATCTATGGCTACACCTTC
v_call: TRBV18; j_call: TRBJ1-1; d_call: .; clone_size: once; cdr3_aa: CASSPRSDTEAFF; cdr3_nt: TGTGCCAGCTCACCACGGTCAGACACTGAAGCTTTCTTT
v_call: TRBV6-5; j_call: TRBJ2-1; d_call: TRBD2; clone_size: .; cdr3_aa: CASSYLSGTRDNEQFF; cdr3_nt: TGTGCCAGCAGTTACTTGTCCGGGACTAGAGACAATGAGCAGTTCTTC
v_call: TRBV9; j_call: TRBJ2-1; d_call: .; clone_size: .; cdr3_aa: CASSPRERTEEQFF; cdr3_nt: TGTGCCAGCAGCCCGAGGGAAAGAACAGAAGAGCAGTTCTTC
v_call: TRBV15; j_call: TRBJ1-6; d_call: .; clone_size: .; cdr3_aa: CATSQDTSSPLHF; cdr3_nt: TGTGCCACCAGTCAGGATACCAGTTCACCCCTCCACTTT
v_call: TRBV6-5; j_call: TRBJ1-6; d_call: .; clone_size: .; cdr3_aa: CASSYGQTNSPLHF; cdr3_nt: TGTGCCAGCAGTTACGGACAGACTAATTCACCCCTCCACTTT
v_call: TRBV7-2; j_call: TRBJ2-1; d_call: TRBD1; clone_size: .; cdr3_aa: CASSPKVGGGYNEQFF; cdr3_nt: TGTGCCAGCAGTCCTAAGGTAGGGGGCGGCTACAATGAGCAGTTCTTC
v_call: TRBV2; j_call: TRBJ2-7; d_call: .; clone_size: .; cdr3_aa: CASSDLTGRPYEQYF; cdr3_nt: TGTGCCAGCAGTGATTTGACAGGGAGGCCCTACGAGCAGTACTTC
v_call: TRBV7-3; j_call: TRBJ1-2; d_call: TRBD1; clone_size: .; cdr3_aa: CASSRTDRVYGYTF; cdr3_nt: TGTGCCAGCAGCCGAACTGACAGGGTTTATGGCTACACCTTC
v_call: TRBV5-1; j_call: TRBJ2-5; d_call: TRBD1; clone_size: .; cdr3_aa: CASSLTGGQETQYF; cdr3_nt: TGCGCCAGCAGCCTAACAGGGGGTCAAGAGACCCAGTACTTC
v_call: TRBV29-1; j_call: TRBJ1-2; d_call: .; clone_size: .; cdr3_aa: CSVESRARGYGYTF; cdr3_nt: TGCAGCGTTGAATCTCGTGCCCGGGGCTATGGCTACACCTTC
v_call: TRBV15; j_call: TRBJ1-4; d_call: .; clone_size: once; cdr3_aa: CATSRDSGEKLFF; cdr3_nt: TGTGCCACCAGCAGAGATTCCGGTGAAAAACTGTTTTTT
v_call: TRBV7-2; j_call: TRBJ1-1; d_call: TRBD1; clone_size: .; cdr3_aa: CASSSGGTGPTEAFF; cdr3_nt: TGTGCCAGCAGCTCAGGGGGGACAGGTCCCACTGAAGCTTTCTTT
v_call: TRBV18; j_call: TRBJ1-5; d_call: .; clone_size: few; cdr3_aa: CASSGDTSNQPQHF; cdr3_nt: TGTGCCAGCTCAGGGGACACTAGCAATCAGCCCCAGCATTTT
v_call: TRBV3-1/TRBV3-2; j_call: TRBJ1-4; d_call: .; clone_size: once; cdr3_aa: CASSQGPPRATNEKLFF; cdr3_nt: TGTGCCAGCAGCCAAGGTCCCCCTCGGGCAACTAATGAAAAACTGTTTTTT
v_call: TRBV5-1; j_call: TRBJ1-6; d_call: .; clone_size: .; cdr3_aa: CASNAGLKINSPLHF; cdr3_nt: TGCGCCAGCAACGCAGGACTAAAGATTAATTCACCCCTCCACTTT
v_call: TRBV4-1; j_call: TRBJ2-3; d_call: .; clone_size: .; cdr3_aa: CASSRARGDTQYF; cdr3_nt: TGCGCCAGCAGCCGAGCACGGGGTGATACGCAGTATTTT
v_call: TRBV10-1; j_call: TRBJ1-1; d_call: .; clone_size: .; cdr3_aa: CASKTGRVEAFF; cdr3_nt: TGCGCCAGTAAGACGGGAAGGGTAGAAGCTTTCTTT
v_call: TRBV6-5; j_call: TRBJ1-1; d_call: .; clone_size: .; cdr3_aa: CATGVETFHTEAFF; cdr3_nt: TGTGCCACCGGGGTGGAGACTTTTCACACTGAAGCTTTCTTT
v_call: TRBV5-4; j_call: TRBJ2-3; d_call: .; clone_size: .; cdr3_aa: CASSLADLGGFSTDTQYF; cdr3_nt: TGTGCCAGCAGCTTGGCGGACCTTGGGGGGTTTAGCACAGATACGCAGTATTTT
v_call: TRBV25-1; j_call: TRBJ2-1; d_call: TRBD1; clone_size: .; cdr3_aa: CASSEGTGTKGEQFF; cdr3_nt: TGTGCCAGCAGTGAGGGGACAGGGACTAAAGGAGAGCAGTTCTTC
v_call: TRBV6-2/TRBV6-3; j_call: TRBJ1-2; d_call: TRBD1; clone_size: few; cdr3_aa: CASSLTWTGDYGYTF; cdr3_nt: TGTGCCAGCAGCTTGACTTGGACAGGGGACTATGGCTACACCTTC
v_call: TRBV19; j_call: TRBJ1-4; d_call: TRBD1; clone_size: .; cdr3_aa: CATRGETNEKLFF; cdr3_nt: TGTGCCACCAGGGGGGAGACTAATGAAAAACTGTTTTTT
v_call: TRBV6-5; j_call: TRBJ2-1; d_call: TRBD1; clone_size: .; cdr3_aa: CASTQWDSNEQFF; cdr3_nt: TGTGCCAGCACCCAATGGGACAGCAATGAGCAGTTCTTC
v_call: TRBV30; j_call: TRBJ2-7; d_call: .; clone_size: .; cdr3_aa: CAWTYGREYEQYF; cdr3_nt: TGTGCCTGGACCTACGGCAGGGAATACGAGCAGTACTTC
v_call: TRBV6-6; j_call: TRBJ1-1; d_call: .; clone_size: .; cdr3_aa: CASPSGRNTEAFF; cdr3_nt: TGTGCCAGCCCATCGGGTAGGAACACTGAAGCTTTCTTT
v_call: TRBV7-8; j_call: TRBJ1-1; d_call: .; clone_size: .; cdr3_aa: CASSLAARQTVNTEAFF; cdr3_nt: TGTGCCAGCAGCTTAGCGGCTCGGCAGACTGTGAACACTGAAGCTTTCTTT
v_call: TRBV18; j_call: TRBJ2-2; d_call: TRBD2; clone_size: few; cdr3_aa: CATTRASGTGELFF; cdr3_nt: TGTGCCACCACCAGGGCTAGCGGCACCGGGGAGCTGTTTTTT
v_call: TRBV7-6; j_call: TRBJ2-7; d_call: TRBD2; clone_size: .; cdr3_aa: CASSPQTSGLSYEQYF; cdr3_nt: TGTGCCAGCAGCCCCCAGACTAGCGGGCTATCCTACGAGCAGTACTTC
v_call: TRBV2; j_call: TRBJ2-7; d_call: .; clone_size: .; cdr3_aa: CASTPRGEQYF; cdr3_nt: TGTGCCAGCACTCCTAGGGGCGAGCAGTACTTC
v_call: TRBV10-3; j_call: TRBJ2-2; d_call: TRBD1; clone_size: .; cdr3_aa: CAIRATGASNTGELFF; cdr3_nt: TGTGCCATCAGGGCGACAGGGGCCTCGAACACCGGGGAGCTGTTTTTT
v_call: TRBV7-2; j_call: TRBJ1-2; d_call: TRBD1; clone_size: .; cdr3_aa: CASSRTGHGYTF; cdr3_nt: TGTGCCAGCAGCCGGACAGGGCATGGCTACACCTTC
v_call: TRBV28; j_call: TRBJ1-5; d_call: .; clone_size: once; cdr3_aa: CATAGNQPQHF; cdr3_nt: TGTGCCACCGCAGGCAATCAGCCCCAGCATTTT
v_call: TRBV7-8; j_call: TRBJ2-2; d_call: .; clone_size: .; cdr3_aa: CASSLPKTAANTGELFF; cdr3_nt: TGTGCCAGCAGCTTACCAAAGACAGCAGCGAACACCGGGGAGCTGTTTTTT
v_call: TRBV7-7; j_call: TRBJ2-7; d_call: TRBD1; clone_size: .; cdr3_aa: CASSPPPGQVLHEQYF; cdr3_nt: TGTGCCAGCAGCCCTCCCCCGGGACAGGTCCTCCACGAGCAGTACTTC
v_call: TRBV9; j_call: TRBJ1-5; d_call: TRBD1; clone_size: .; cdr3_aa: CASSGGDRLNQPQHF; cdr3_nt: TGTGCCAGCAGCGGAGGGGACAGGCTTAATCAGCCCCAGCATTTT
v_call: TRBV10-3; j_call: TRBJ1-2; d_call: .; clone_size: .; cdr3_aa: CAISVAGSYGYTF; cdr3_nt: TGTGCCATCAGTGTGGCGGGGTCCTATGGCTACACCTTC
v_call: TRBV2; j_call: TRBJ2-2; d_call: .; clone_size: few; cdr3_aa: CASGGIGTGELFF; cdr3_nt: TGTGCCAGCGGCGGTATCGGAACCGGGGAGCTGTTTTTT
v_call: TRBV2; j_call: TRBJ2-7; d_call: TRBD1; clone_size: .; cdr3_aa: CASSEATGEYDEQYF; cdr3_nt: TGTGCCAGCAGTGAAGCGACAGGGGAATATGACGAGCAGTACTTC
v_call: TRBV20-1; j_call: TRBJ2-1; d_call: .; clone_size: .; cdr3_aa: CSASTAPGSNEQFF; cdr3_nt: TGCAGTGCTAGTACGGCCCCTGGGAGCAATGAGCAGTTCTTC
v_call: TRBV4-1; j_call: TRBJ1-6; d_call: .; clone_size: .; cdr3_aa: CASSQGIYAENNSPLHF; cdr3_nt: TGCGCCAGCAGCCAAGGCATTTATGCGGAGAATAATTCACCCCTCCACTTT
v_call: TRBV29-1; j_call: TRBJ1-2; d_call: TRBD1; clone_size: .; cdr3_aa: CSVVGTGYYGYTF; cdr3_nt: TGCAGCGTTGTAGGGACAGGGTACTATGGCTACACCTTC
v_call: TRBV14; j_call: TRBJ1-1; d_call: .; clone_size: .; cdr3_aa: CASSQGTLNTEAFF; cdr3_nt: TGTGCCAGCAGCCAAGGGACATTGAACACTGAAGCTTTCTTT
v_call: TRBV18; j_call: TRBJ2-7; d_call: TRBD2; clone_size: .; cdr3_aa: CASSLFLAGGANPYEQYF; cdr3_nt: TGTGCCAGCTCACTATTTCTAGCGGGGGGCGCAAATCCCTACGAGCAGTACTTC
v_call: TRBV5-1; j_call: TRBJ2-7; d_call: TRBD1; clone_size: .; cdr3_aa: CASSPRTGQPYEQYF; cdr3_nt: TGCGCCAGCAGCCCCCGGACAGGACAGCCCTACGAGCAGTACTTC
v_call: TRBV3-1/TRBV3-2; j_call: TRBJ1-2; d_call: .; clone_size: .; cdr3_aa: CASSQDGQRGYTF; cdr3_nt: TGTGCCAGCAGCCAAGATGGCCAGCGAGGCTACACCTTC
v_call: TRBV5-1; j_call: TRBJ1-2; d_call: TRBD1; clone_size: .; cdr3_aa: CASSPRTGESSNYGYTF; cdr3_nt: TGCGCCAGCAGCCCCCGGACAGGGGAATCTTCTAACTATGGCTACACCTTC
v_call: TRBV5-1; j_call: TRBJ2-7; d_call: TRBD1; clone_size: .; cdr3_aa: CASKSGTGSYEQYF; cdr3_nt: TGCGCCAGCAAATCCGGGACAGGTTCCTACGAGCAGTACTTC
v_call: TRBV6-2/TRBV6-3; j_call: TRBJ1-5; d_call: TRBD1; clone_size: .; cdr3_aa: CASSYRTGGSNQPQHF; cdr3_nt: TGTGCCAGCAGTTACCGGACAGGCGGTAGCAATCAGCCCCAGCATTTT
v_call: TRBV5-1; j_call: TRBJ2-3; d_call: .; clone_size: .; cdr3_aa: CASSFGLGTDTQYF; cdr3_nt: TGCGCCAGCAGCTTCGGACTCGGCACAGATACGCAGTATTTT
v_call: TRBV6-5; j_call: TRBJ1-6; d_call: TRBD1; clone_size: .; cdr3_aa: CASSYSTGANSPLHF; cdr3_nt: TGTGCCAGCAGTTACTCGACAGGGGCGAATTCACCCCTCCACTTT